One T cell receptor (beta chain) is described in this entry. The antigen is unknown. Isolation of CD4+ naive, central memory, regulatory and stem cell-like memory cells was achieved by sorting via CD45RO/CCR7/CD25/CD127/CD95/CD27. Over 95% purity was reached by all sorted populations. The source of the sample is a study of beta chain features in type 1 diabetes. Study background: The examined sorted cells totaled about 110 million across samples.

The J segment lost 0 bases and the V segment lost 4 bases, leaving 7 bases of the junction unmatched. CDR1 is MGHRA and CDR2 is YSYEKL in the germline V gene. The CDR3 runs 17 residues. Study-wide points: Small HLA sub-analyses could not settle whether HLA shapes TCRB rearrangement. For Type 1 diabetes patients, all four CD4+ subsets carried TCRB CDR3s that were moderately but significantly shorter.

The sequenced template was cDNA made from the entire isolated RNA. Only in-frame clones appear in the TCRdb table, and some are missing; sequencing was by immunoSEQ multiplex PCR. The sample comprises roughly 300,000 clones, approximately 9.7% of which are singletons, and around 1% rests with the top ten. The genes are TRBV4-1 and TRBJ1-5; 9 bases are shared with TRBD1. The TCR originated in a young man with type 1 diabetes. The sample comprised central memory CD4+ T cells from blood. The CDR3 here is CASSPGQGPDSNQPQHF. CDR3 bases: TGCGCCAGCAGCCCGGGACAGGGCCCTGATAGCAATCAGCCCCAGCATTTT.